Listed below are T cell receptor beta chains from one sample, sequenced in a study of T cells in localized non-small cell lung cancer. The table came from immunoSEQ multiplex PCR; TCRdb's copy has only in-frame clones and leaves some out. The sample lists 60,000 to 75,000 clones, roughly 76% occurring once. The sample in question was PBMCs, obtained before any cancer treatment. The source of these receptors is a man between 40 and 69 years old with stage II lung adenocarcinoma. The CDR3 runs from the conserved cysteine through the conserved F or W. A D gene is named only where the DNA matches it firmly.

TRBV19	17	-	TRBJ1-1	TGTGCCAGTAGTACGGTAAGGGATTCACCTAGTGGCACTGAAGCTTTCTTT	CASSTVRDSPSGTEAFF
TRBV5-4	15	-	TRBJ1-1	TGTGCCAGCAGCTTGGGGCCAGGTTTGAACACTGAAGCTTTCTTT	CASSLGPGLNTEAFF
TRBV19	16	TRBD2	TRBJ2-7	TGTGCCAGTGGAAGAGGGGTGGCTAGCGGGAGGTACGAGCAGTACTTC	CASGRGVASGRYEQYF
TRBV7-2	15	-	TRBJ2-5	TGTGCCAGCAGCTTAGACAGGGTTCCAATAGAGACCCAGTACTTC	CASSLDRVPIETQYF
TRBV5-1	15	TRBD2	TRBJ2-1	TGCGCCAGCAGCTTGATGGGGGACTACTTAAATGAGCAGTTCTTC	CASSLMGDYLNEQFF
TRBV19	15	TRBD2	TRBJ2-1	TGTGCCAGTAGTGTGGGGACTAGCGGGATAAATGAGCAGTTCTTC	CASSVGTSGINEQFF
TRBV6-1	14	TRBD1	TRBJ1-1	TGTGCCAGCAGATTAGGACAGGTGAACACTGAAGCTTTCTTT	CASRLGQVNTEAFF
TRBV7-2	12	-	TRBJ1-2	TGTGCCAGCAGCTTATCCCCTTATGGCTACACCTTC	CASSLSPYGYTF
TRBV4-1	17	-	TRBJ2-4	TGCGCCAGCAGCCAAGATCTAGGCGATCTAGCCAAAAACATTCAGTACTTC	CASSQDLGDLAKNIQYF
TRBV7-2	15	-	TRBJ2-3	TGTGCCAGCAGCTTAGGGACCCGGAGCACAGATACGCAGTATTTT	CASSLGTRSTDTQYF
TRBV7-2	14	-	TRBJ2-3	TGTGCCAGCAGCTTAGCGTTGGGGACAGATACGCAGTATTTT	CASSLALGTDTQYF
TRBV4-3	19	TRBD1	TRBJ2-7	TGCGCCAGCAGCCAAGAAAGGCGCGTGGGACAGAATAGGCCCTACGAGCAGTACTTC	CASSQERRVGQNRPYEQYF
TRBV5-6	15	-	TRBJ1-4	TGTGCCAGCAGCGCGGCCGGGGGTTTCAATGAAAAACTGTTTTTT	CASSAAGGFNEKLFF
TRBV10-3	14	TRBD1	TRBJ1-1	TGTGCCATCAGTGAGTCGACAGGGGGCAATGAAGCTTTCTTT	CAISESTGGNEAFF
TRBV10-3	15	TRBD1	TRBJ2-7	TGTGCCATCAGGCCGGACAGGGAGACTACGAAGGAGCAGTACTTC	CAIRPDRETTKEQYF
TRBV5-1	15	TRBD1	TRBJ2-5	TGCGCCAGCAGCTCAGGACAGGGGACCCAAGAGACCCAGTACTTC	CASSSGQGTQETQYF
TRBV28	14	TRBD1	TRBJ2-5	TGTGCCAGCACTCTCAGGGGGCGGGGTGAGACCCAGTACTTC	CASTLRGRGETQYF
TRBV4-1	16	-	TRBJ1-1	TGCGCCAGCAGCCAAGGAGGGTTCGGGGAAAACACTGAAGCTTTCTTT	CASSQGGFGENTEAFF
TRBV7-2	12	-	TRBJ2-7	TGTGCCAGCAGCTTAAGAGGCTACGAGCAGTACTTC	CASSLRGYEQYF
TRBV5-1	13	-	TRBJ1-1	TGCGCCAGCAGCTTGGAGGCAGATACTGAAGCTTTCTTT	CASSLEADTEAFF
TRBV29-1	15	-	TRBJ2-1	TGCAGCGTTGAAGGGGTGGGAGGACCCTACAATGAGCAGTTCTTC	CSVEGVGGPYNEQFF
TRBV13	14	TRBD2	TRBJ2-3	TGTGCCAGTGAGACTAGCGGGAGTCGTCATACGCAGTATTTT	CASETSGSRHTQYF
TRBV30	15	-	TRBJ2-7	TGTGCCTGGAGTGTACCTCGGACACTATCCTACGAGCAGTACTTC	CAWSVPRTLSYEQYF
TRBV4-1	17	-	TRBJ2-3	TGCGCCAGCAGCCAAGATCGGCGGGACCCAAGCACAGATACGCAGTATTTT	CASSQDRRDPSTDTQYF
TRBV5-1	17	TRBD2	TRBJ2-5	TGCGCCAGCAGCGCGGGGACTAGCGGGAGCTTGGGGGAGACCCAGTACTTC	CASSAGTSGSLGETQYF
TRBV2	15	TRBD1	TRBJ2-5	TGTGCCAGCAGCGCACAGGGGACGGTGGGAGAGACCCAGTACTTC	CASSAQGTVGETQYF